This TCR beta chain was observed in a study of cytomegalovirus exposure and HLA in healthy donors. As to this clone: The antigen is unknown.

Notes on the study in general: Later work associated approximately 17,000 TCR beta sequences with HLA alleles at 0.05 false discovery rate. A later analysis appeared to link common viral pathogens to several of the most significant clusters.

The PCR used 60 Vbeta and 13 Jbeta primers. Sequenced by immunoSEQ multiplex PCR; TCRdb stores in-frame clones only, minus some. Counted here are 110,000 to 150,000 clones, about three quarters occurring once; the ten biggest clones make up around 15%. Sequences were obtained from PBMCs. This clonotype originated in a human donor in good health.

The CDR3 loop reads CATRDRVGYGYTF. As DNA, the CDR3 is TGTGCCACCCGGGACAGGGTGGGCTATGGCTACACCTTC. The genes are TRBV6-1 and TRBJ1-2; 9 bases fit TRBD1. V shed 10 bases, J shed 4 bases, and the junction held 7 bases outside the gene matches. This CDR3 is built from 13 residues. The germline V gene has CDR1 MNHNS and CDR2 SASEGT.